This T cell receptor (beta chain) was found in a study of cytomegalovirus exposure and HLA in healthy donors. Study outcomes and limitations: Confirmation in vitro established that a few CMV-associated chains were specific for CMV antigens. The authors enumerated 150 to 200 TCR beta chains as linked to cytomegalovirus.

CDR3 length: 16 amino acids. The V gene end was trimmed by 0 bases and the J gene end by 4 bases; junction bases not matched to a gene: 7. CDR1 and CDR2 (germline): SGHTA, FQGNSA. About this clone itself: Its cognate antigen is unknown.

PCR primers comprised 60 Vbeta and 13 Jbeta primers. Sequencing was performed with immunoSEQ multiplex PCR; in TCRdb, only in-frame clones are kept and a portion is missing. The data show 150,000 to 200,000 clones, with 80% to 90% seen just once and around a tenth held by the top ten. The TCR sequence derives from a man over 45 in good health and CMV-seropositive. Sequenced material: PBMCs. The chain joins TRBV7-2 to TRBJ1-2; 8 bases are a match to TRBD1. CDR3 in amino acids: CASSLASTGASYGYTF. The CDR3 nucleotides read TGTGCCAGCAGCTTAGCGTCGACAGGGGCCAGCTATGGCTACACCTTC.